This TCR beta chain was captured in a study of response to subunit inactivated influenza vaccine. Germline CDR1 and CDR2: MNHNS and SASEGT. V shed 6 bases and J 0 bases; nucleotides not matched to a gene: 14. The CDR3 extends over 18 amino acids. From the RT-PCR reads, TCRdb called clonotypes with MiXCR, one entry per CDR3 protein. The table shows some 300,000 distinct CDR3 sequences, with 20% to 25% occurring only once. Specimen: PBMCs from blood, collected less than 22 months after vaccination. The sequence was obtained from a man aged 45-69 years who received an inactivated influenza vaccine. The chain uses TRBV6-1 and TRBJ2-1; 7 nucleotides match TRBD2. The chain's CDR3 is CASRRIGTNPRSYNEQFF. The CDR3 nucleotides read TGTGCCAGCAGACGGATAGGGACTAACCCCCGCTCCTACAATGAGCAGTTCTTC.